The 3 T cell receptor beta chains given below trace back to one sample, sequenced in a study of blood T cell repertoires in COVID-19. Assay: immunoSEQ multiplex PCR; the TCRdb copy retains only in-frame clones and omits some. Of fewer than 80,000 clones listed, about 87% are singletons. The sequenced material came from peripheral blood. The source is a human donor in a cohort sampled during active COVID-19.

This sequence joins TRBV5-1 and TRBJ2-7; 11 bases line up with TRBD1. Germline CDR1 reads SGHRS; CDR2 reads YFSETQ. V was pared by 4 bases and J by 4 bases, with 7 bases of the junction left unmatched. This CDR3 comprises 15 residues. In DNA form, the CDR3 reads TGCGCCAGCAGCCCGGGGACAGGGGGGCCTTACGAGCAGTACTTC. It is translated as CASSPGTGGPYEQYF.

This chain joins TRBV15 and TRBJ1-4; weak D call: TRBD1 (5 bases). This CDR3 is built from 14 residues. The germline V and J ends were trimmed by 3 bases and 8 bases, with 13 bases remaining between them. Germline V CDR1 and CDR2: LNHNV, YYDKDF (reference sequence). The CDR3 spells CATSRGTGGEKLFF. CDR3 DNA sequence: TGTGCCACCAGCAGGGGCACGGGGGGGGAAAAACTGTTTTTT.

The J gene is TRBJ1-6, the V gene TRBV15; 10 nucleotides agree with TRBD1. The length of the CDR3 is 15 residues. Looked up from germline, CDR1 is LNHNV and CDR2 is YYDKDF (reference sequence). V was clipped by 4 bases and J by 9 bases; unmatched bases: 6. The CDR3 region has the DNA TGTGCCACCAGCAATTCGGGACAGGGGCTTTCACCCCTCCACTTT. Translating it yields CATSNSGQGLSPLHF.